Listed below are T cell receptor beta chains from one sample, sequenced in a study of T-cell reconstitution after alpha-beta-depleted transplantation in children. TCRdb reprocessed the PCR reads via MiXCR and lists one record per CDR3 protein. This sample has around 200,000 distinct CDR3 sequences; approximately 6.8% occur once, and the top ten carry approximately 3%. The sequences come from PBMCs from the stem cell graft donor, collected from the stem cell graft. These receptors were collected from a human donor who donated a stem cell graft to a child with Wiskott-Aldrich syndrome. CDR3s include the opening cysteine and the closing phenylalanine or tryptophan. A D gene is named only where the DNA matches it firmly. Rows may omit the clone size; those that give it use once, few, many or a size class.

j_call clone_size v_call d_call cdr3_nt cdr3_aa
TRBJ2-2 few TRBV24-1 TRBD1 TGTGCCACCAGTGATTCTCCCGGGACAGGGGTCACCGGGGAGCTGTTTTTT CATSDSPGTGVTGELFF
TRBJ2-4 few TRBV6-1 TRBD2 TGTGCCAGCAGCGGGGGGGGACTGCCGAAAAACATTCAGTACTTC CASSGGGLPKNIQYF
TRBJ2-1 many TRBV21-1 NA TGTGCCAGCAGCAGAATGACCAGGGGATCCTACAATGAGCAGTTCTTC CASSRMTRGSYNEQFF
TRBJ1-6 NA TRBV30 NA TGTGCCTGGAGTCAGGCGAGCTTGGGGAATTCACCCCTCCACTTT CAWSQASLGNSPLHF
TRBJ2-7 many TRBV18 TRBD1 TGTGCCAGCTCACCAAAACAGGGGGGAACCTACGAGCAGTACTTC CASSPKQGGTYEQYF
TRBJ2-7 NA TRBV29-1 NA TGCAGCGTTCCCCAGGGGGGCGCGCAGTACTTC CSVPQGGAQYF
TRBJ1-1 many TRBV4-2 NA TGTGCCAGCAGCCAAGATCAAGTTATCACTGAAGCTTTCTTT CASSQDQVITEAFF
TRBJ2-3 many TRBV24-1 TRBD2 TGTGCCACCAGTGATGTCGGACTAGGCTCATTCTTAGGAACAGATACGCAGTATTTT CATSDVGLGSFLGTDTQYF
TRBJ2-1 many TRBV19 TRBD2 TGTGCCAGTATGCAGCGGGGGGTCTCCTACAATGAGCAGTTCTTC CASMQRGVSYNEQFF
TRBJ2-1 few TRBV7-9 NA TGTGCCAGCAGCTTAGATTCTCAATCCGGGGCCAGCTCCGGGCAGTTCTTC CASSLDSQSGASSGQFF
TRBJ1-4 NA TRBV7-6 NA TGTGCCAGCAGTTTCACTCCGGTGGGCGGGACTAATGAAAAACTGTTTTTT CASSFTPVGGTNEKLFF
TRBJ2-3 many TRBV20-1 NA TGCAGTGCTACCCACAGCGTGAGCACAGATACGCAGTATTTT CSATHSVSTDTQYF
TRBJ1-1 many TRBV3-1 NA TGTGCCAGCAGGCCGAGGGGGAGGCCTGAAGCTTTCTTT CASRPRGRPEAFF
TRBJ1-6 many TRBV5-1 NA TGCGCCAGCAGCATGTTAGGCTATAATTCACCCCTCCACTTT CASSMLGYNSPLHF
TRBJ2-4 NA TRBV19 NA TGTGCCAGCGAGAAAAAGGGGGGGCTGCGTATTCAGTACTTC CASEKKGGLRIQYF
TRBJ2-1 few TRBV3-1 NA TGTGCCAGCAGCCAAGATCCGGCGGCCTACAATGAGCAGTTCTTC CASSQDPAAYNEQFF
TRBJ1-5 many TRBV7-2 NA TGTGCCAGCAGCTTAGGTGGGGCCAGCAATCAGCCCCAGCATTTT CASSLGGASNQPQHF
TRBJ1-2 many TRBV6-5 NA TGTGCCAGCAGTTACAGGGGATTCTTGGACTATGGCTACACCTTC CASSYRGFLDYGYTF
TRBJ2-1 many TRBV20-1 NA TGCAGTGCTAGTCTTGACGGTGAGCAGTTCTTC CSASLDGEQFF
TRBJ2-7 many TRBV25-1 TRBD1 TGTGCCAGCAGTGACTTTGGGACAGGAAAATACGAGCAGTACTTC CASSDFGTGKYEQYF
TRBJ2-2 many TRBV6-5 TRBD2 TGTGCCAGCAGGCTTCTAGCGGGGGGCGGCACCGGGGAGCTGTTTTTT CASRLLAGGGTGELFF
TRBJ1-2 many TRBV20-1 NA TGCAGTGCTAGAGATCTGAGGGAGGAGAGCTATGGCTACACCTTC CSARDLREESYGYTF